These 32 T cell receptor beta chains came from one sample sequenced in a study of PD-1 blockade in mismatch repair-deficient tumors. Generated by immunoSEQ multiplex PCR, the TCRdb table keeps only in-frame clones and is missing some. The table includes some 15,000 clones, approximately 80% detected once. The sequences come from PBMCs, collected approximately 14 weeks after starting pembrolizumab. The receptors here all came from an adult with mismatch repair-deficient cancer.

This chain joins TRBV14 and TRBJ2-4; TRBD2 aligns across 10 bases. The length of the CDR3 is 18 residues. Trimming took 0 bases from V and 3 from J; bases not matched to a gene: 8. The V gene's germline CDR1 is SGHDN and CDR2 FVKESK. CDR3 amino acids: CASSQEVSGRTGKNIQYF. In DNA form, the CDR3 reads TGTGCCAGCAGCCAAGAGGTTAGCGGGAGGACGGGCAAAAACATTCAGTACTTC.

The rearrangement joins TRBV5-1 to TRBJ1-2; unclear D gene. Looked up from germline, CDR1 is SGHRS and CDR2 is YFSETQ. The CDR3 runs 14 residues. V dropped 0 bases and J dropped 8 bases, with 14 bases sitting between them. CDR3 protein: CASSLAAGSKGYTF. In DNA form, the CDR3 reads TGCGCCAGCAGCTTGGCCGCAGGAAGTAAGGGCTACACCTTC.

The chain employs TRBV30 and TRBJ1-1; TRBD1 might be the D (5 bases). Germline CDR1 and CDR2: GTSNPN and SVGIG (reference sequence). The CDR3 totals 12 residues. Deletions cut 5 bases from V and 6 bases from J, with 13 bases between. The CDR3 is CAWLGDMPEAFF. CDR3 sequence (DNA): TGTGCCTGGTTAGGGGATATGCCTGAAGCTTTCTTT.

The CDR3 loop is CASSLEQLTEAFF. The CDR3 DNA reads TGTGCCAGCAGCTTGGAACAGCTCACTGAAGCTTTCTTT. The gene calls are TRBV5-4 and TRBJ1-1; no clear D. Trimming removed 0 bases from V and 4 bases from J, with 7 bases in between. The CDR3 has 13 residues. CDR1 is SGHNT and CDR2 is YYREEE in the germline V gene (reference sequence).

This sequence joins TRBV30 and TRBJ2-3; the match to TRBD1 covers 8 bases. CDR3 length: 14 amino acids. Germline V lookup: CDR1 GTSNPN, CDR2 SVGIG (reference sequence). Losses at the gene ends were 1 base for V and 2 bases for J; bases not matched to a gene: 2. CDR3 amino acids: CAWSEGQVTDTQYF. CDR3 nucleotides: TGTGCCTGGAGTGAGGGACAGGTCACAGATACGCAGTATTTT.

The CDR3 loop reads CASSSGLAELTDTQYF. The CDR3 DNA reads as TGCGCCAGCAGCTCCGGACTAGCGGAGCTCACAGATACGCAGTATTTT. The chain is built from TRBV5-1 and TRBJ2-3; 10 bases agree with TRBD2. The CDR3 is 16 residues long. V gave up 3 bases and J gave up 2 bases; unmatched junction bases: 6. Germline V CDR1 and CDR2: SGHRS, YFSETQ.

The CDR3 is CASSEARAWDRDNYGYTF. CDR3 nucleotide sequence: TGTGCCAGCAGTGAAGCCAGAGCCTGGGACAGAGACAACTATGGCTACACCTTC. The gene calls are TRBV6-1 and TRBJ1-2, with TRBD1 identical over 7 bases. Germline V lookup: CDR1 MNHNS, CDR2 SASEGT. CDR3 length: 18 amino acids. The junction had 12 bases not matched to a gene; V was cut back by 0 bases and J by 2 bases.

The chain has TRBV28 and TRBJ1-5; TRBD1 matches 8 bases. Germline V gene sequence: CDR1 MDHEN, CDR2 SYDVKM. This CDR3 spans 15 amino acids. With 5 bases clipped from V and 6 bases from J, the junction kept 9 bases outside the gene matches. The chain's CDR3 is CASSPVDRGFQPQHF. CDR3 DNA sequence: TGTGCCAGCAGTCCCGTCGACAGGGGTTTTCAGCCCCAGCATTTT.

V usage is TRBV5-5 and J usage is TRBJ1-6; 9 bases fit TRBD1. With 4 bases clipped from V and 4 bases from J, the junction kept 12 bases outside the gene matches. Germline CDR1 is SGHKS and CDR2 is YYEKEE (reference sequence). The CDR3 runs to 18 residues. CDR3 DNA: TGTGCCAGCAGCATGCGGACAGGGGATAATTTTTATAATTCACCCCTCCACTTT. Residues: CASSMRTGDNFYNSPLHF.

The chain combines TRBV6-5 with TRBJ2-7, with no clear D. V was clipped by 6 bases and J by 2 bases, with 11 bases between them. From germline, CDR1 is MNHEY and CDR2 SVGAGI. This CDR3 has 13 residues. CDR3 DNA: TGTGCCAGCAGGATCACTCATGCCTACGAGCAGTACTTC. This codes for CASRITHAYEQYF.

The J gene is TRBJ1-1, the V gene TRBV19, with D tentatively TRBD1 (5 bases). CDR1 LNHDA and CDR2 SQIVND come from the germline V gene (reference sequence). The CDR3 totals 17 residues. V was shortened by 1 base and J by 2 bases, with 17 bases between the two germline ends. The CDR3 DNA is TGTGCCAGTAGTATAGGACAGAAGAAACTACGTAACACTGAAGCTTTCTTT. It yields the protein CASSIGQKKLRNTEAFF.

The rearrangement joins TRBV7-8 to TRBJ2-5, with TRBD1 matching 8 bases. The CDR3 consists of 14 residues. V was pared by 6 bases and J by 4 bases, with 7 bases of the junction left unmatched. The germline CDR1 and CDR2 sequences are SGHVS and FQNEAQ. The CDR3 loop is CASRFRGQRETQYF. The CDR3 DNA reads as TGTGCCAGCAGATTCAGGGGGCAGAGAGAGACCCAGTACTTC.

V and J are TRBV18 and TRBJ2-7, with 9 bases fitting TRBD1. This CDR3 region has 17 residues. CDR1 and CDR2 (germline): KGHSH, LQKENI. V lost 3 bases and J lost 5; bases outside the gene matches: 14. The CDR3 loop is CASSPMITGGAFNEQYF. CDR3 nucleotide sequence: TGTGCCAGCTCACCTATGATTACAGGGGGCGCTTTCAACGAGCAGTACTTC.

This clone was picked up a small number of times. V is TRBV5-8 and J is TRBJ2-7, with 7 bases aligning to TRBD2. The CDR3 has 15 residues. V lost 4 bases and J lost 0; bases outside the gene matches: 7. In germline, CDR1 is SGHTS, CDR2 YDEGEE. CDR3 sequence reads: CASSPSGFLSYEQYF. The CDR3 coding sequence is TGTGCCAGCAGCCCTAGCGGCTTTCTCTCCTACGAGCAGTACTTC.

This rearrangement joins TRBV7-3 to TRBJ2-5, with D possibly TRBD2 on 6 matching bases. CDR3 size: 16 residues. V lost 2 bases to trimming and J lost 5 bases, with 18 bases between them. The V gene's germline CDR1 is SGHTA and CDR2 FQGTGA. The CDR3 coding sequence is TGTGCCAGCAGCTTATATCCCATCCCCGGAGGGGAGACCCAGTACTTC. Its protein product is CASSLYPIPGGETQYF.

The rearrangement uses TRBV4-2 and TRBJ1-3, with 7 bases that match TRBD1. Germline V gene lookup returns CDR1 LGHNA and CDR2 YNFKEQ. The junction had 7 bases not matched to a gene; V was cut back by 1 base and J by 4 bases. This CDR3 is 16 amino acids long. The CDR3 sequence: CASSQVGGTEGNTIYF. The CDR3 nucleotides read TGTGCCAGCAGCCAAGTTGGGGGGACAGAAGGAAACACCATATATTTT.

Here the CDR3 DNA reads TGTGCCAGTCAGTCCCGGGCCCGGGGGAGCTATGGCTACACCTTC. Encoded protein: CASQSRARGSYGYTF. This sequence joins TRBV19 and TRBJ1-2; the D gene is possibly TRBD1 (5 bases). In germline, CDR1 is LNHDA, CDR2 SQIVND (reference sequence). This CDR3 is 15 amino acids long. V lost 8 bases and J lost 4, with 20 bases in between.

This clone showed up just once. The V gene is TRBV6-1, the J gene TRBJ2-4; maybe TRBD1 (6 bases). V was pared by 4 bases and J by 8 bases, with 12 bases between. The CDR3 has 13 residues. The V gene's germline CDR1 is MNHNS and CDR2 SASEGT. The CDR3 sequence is CASSGANRDIQYF. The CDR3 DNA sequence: TGTGCCAGCAGTGGGGCAAACAGGGACATTCAGTACTTC.

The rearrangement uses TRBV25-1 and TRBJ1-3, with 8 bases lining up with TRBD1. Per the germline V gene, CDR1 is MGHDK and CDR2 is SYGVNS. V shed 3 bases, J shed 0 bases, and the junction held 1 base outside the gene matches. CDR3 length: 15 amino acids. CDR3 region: CASSDDRGSGNTIYF. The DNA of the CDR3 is TGTGCCAGCAGTGACGACAGGGGCTCTGGAAACACCATATATTTT. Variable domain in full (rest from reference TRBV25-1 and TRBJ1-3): EADIYQTPRYLVIGTGKKITLECSQTMGHDKMYWYQQDPGMELHLIHYSYGVNSTEKGDLSSESTVSRIRTEHFPLTLESARPSHTSQYLCASSDDRGSGNTIYFGEGSWLTVV.

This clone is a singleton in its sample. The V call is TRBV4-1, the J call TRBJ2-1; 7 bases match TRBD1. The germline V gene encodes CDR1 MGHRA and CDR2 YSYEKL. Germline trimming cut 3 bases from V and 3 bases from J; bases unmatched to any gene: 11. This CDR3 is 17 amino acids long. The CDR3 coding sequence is TGCGCCAGCAGCCAGGGGCCCGTGACAGGGTTCTACAATGAGCAGTTCTTC. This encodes CASSQGPVTGFYNEQFF.

CDR3 nucleotides: TGTGCCAGCAGCTCCCGGGGACAGGGTAGCACAGATACGCAGTATTTT. Translation gives CASSSRGQGSTDTQYF. This chain connects TRBV6-6 to TRBJ2-3, with 9 bases fitting TRBD1. The CDR3 runs 16 residues. The V and J ends lost 6 bases and 0 bases, in that order; junction bases with no gene match: 7. CDR1 MNHNY and CDR2 SVGAGI come from the germline V gene (reference sequence).

The CDR3 is CASSQEGEGGRLASTDTQYF. Written as DNA, the CDR3 is TGTGCCAGCAGCCAAGAGGGGGAAGGGGGTAGGCTAGCCAGCACAGATACGCAGTATTTT. The chain links TRBV4-2 to TRBJ2-3, with D perhaps matching TRBD1 (6 bases). This CDR3 is built from 20 residues. Germline CDR1 and CDR2: LGHNA and YNFKEQ. Trimming cost V 0 bases and J 0 bases, with 22 bases left between them.

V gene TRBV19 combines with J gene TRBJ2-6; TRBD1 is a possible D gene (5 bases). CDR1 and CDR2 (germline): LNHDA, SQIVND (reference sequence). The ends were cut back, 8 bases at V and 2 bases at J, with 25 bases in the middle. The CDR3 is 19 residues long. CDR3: CASPLGVGRVPPGANVLTF. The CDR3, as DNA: TGTGCCAGTCCATTAGGGGTCGGTAGGGTTCCACCTGGGGCCAACGTCCTGACTTTC.

The DNA of the CDR3 is TGTGCCAGTAGTAAGAAATGGGCGGGAGGGCCCTCCTTAAATGAGCAGTTCTTC. Its translation is CASSKKWAGGPSLNEQFF. J is TRBJ2-1 and V is TRBV19; 9 bases are a match to TRBD2. Germline V gene sequence: CDR1 LNHDA, CDR2 SQIVND (reference sequence). J gave up 7 bases and V 4 bases, and 17 bases lay outside the gene matches. The CDR3 is made up of 18 amino acids.

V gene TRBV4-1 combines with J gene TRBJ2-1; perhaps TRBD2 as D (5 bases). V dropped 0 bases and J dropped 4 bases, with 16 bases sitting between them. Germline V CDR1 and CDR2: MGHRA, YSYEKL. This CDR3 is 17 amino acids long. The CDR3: CASSQDTPGSAYNEQFF. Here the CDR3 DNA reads TGCGCCAGCAGCCAAGATACCCCGGGGTCAGCATACAATGAGCAGTTCTTC.

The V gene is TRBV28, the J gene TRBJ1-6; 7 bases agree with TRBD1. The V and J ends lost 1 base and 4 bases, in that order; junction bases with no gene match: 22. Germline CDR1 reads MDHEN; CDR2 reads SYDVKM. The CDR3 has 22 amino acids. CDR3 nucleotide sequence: TGTGCCAGCAGTTTATTGCTTTCTAGGGACGGCAGGGGGAGCCTTTATAATTCACCCCTCCACTTT. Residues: CASSLLLSRDGRGSLYNSPLHF.

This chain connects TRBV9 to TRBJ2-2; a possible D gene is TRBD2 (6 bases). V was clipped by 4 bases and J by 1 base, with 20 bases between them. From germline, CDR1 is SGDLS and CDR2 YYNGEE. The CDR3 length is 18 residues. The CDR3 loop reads CASSTGLKGALNTGELFF. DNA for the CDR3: TGTGCCAGCAGCACAGGACTAAAGGGAGCCTTGAACACCGGGGAGCTGTTTTTT.

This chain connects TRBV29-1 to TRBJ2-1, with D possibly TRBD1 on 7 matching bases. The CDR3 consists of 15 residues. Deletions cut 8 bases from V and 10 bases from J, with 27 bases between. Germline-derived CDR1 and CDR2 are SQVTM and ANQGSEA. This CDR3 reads CSYQRWQGDGGEQFF. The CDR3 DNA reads TGCAGCTACCAGAGATGGCAGGGGGACGGGGGCGAGCAGTTCTTC.

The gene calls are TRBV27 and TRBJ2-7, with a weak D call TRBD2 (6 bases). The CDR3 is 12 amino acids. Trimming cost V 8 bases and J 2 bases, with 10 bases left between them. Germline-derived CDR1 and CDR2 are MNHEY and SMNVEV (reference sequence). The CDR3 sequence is CASFSGPYEQYF. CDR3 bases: TGTGCCAGCTTCAGCGGGCCCTACGAGCAGTACTTC.

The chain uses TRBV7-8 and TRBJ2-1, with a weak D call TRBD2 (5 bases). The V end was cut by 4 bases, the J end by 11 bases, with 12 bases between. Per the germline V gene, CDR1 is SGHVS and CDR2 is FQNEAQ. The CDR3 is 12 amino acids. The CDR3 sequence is CASSSGLGKQFF. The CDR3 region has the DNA TGTGCCAGCAGCTCTGGACTGGGAAAGCAGTTCTTC.

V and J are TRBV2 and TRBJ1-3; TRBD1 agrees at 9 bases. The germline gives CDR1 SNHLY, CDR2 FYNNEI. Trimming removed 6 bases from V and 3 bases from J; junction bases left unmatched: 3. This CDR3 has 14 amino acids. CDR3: CASSGTGNGNTIYF. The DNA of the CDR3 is TGTGCCAGCAGCGGGACAGGGAATGGAAACACCATATATTTT.

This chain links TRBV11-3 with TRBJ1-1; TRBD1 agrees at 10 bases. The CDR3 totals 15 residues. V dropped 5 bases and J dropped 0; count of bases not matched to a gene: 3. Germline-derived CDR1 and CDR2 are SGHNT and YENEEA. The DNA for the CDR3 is TGTGCCAGCAGCAGACAGGGGGCGGTGAACACTGAAGCTTTCTTT. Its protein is CASSRQGAVNTEAFF.